These 2 T cell receptor beta chains were all obtained from the same sample, sequenced in a study of T-cell reconstitution after alpha-beta-depleted transplantation in children. Molecular barcoding with unique molecular identifiers was used for the TCRbeta library. TCRdb called the PCR reads again in MiXCR, with one record for every CDR3 protein. The table includes about 640,000 distinct CDR3 sequences, 16% detected once. Sequenced material: PBMCs from the stem cell graft donor, taken from the stem cell graft. All receptors derive from a human donor who donated a stem cell graft to a child with acute myeloid leukemia.

V and J are TRBV7-2 and TRBJ1-4; unclear D gene. The V gene lost 5 bases and the J gene lost 8 bases, with 15 bases spanning the gap. The germline CDR1 and CDR2 sequences are SGHTA and FQGNSA. CDR3 size: 14 residues. CDR3 sequence: CASSPQSTGEKLFF. The CDR3 DNA sequence: TGTGCCAGCAGCCCCCAATCCACCGGCGAAAAACTGTTTTTT.

A word on this clonotype: A read error may be the cause here, since a much bigger clone is one base away. The chain recombines TRBV12-3 or TRBV12-4 with TRBJ2-2, with D possibly being TRBD2 (5 bases). The CDR3 length is 13 residues. The CDR3 DNA reads TGTGCCAGCAGTTTGAAGGGTTCCGGGGAGCCGTTTTTT. This sequence encodes CASSLKGSGEPFF.